What follows describes a single T cell receptor (beta chain). This receptor's antigen is unknown. Base qualities were left out, and no much larger clone turns up one base away. These data belong to a study of blood T cell repertoires in COVID-19 (dated by TCRdb to between 2020 and 2021). About the full investigation: The collaborator samples originated in the United States, Italy and Spain and spanned the acute and convalescent phases of COVID-19. Subjects who had been exposed to COVID-19, were actively infected with it, or had recovered from it provided the deeply sampled blood TCRbeta repertoires that made up the dataset. A freely available public database, intended as a resource for researchers studying the immune response to SARS-CoV-2, is where the repertoires were released. The sample metadata nearly always contained a de-identified subject ID, COVID-19 status, age in years and sex. Where HLA class I and class II types were available, the types were taken from metadata supplied by the sample provider, not from assay-based typing. The prospective study material was composed of cDNA or gDNA derived from T cells, B-cell-depleted T cells, or PBMCs. Samples were obtained from the ongoing ImmuneRACE study (first 160 participants) and from some 1,300 subjects provided by 6 global collaborators.

TCRbeta CDR3 regions were amplified from genomic DNA by means of the immunoSEQ Assay, a bias-controlled multiplex PCR. The authors' pipeline ran thus. Within the assay, amplification of reference gene primers was used to estimate how many nucleated cells each sample contained. To quantify the absolute abundance of each unique TCRbeta CDR3 rearrangement, sequence reads were collapsed and filtered. For each sample, productive Simpson clonality was calculated as the square root of Simpson's diversity index across productive rearrangements. The source is immuneACCESS, and TCRdb retained only in-frame sequences with V and J called. Part of the clones is not carried over; for the studies checked, unresolved V genes explain less than half of this, and the remainder is unexplained. V, J and clone size are taken as reported in that table, and D and trimming were inferred from the DNA itself. The sample yields over 150,000 clones; roughly 88% were counted once. Approximately 9.4% of the sample is in the top ten clones.

Overall study results and their limits: Clinical and demographic metadata were provided uncurated, with the amount varying by source and participant.

In the prospective study, participants were roughly 18 to 89 years old, resided in about two dozen geographic areas of the United States, and were enrolled through a virtual design. In the prospective study, cohorts were assigned on the basis of participant-reported clinical history obtained from a screening survey and a study questionnaire. Recovered participants in ImmuneRACE Cohort 3 were defined by two consecutive negative NP/OP PCR tests, clearance by a healthcare professional, or resolution of symptoms. Each participant in the prospective study had whole blood, serum and a nasopharyngeal or oropharyngeal swab collected by mobile phlebotomists. Over a roughly 2-month period, participants in the prospective study had the option of providing additional blood draws and questionnaires. Before DNA extraction, blood samples from the prospective study were shipped at room temperature or frozen. CDR1 and CDR2 were assigned from the germline V gene as MNHEY and SVGAGI. There are 14 amino acids in the CDR3, from cysteine to phenylalanine inclusive. Kept here is only the CDR3 DNA, which spans 42 bases and is read in frame from base 1. After removal of 3 bases from V and 1 base from J, the junction retains 1 base not matched to a gene.

This sequence was found in a woman younger than 35 who had recovered from COVID-19. Material: PBMCs or T cells enriched from blood (not recorded which). Here the chain combines TRBV6-5 and TRBJ2-5; 8 bases in the junction line up with TRBD2. For the CDR3, the sequence is CASSYTSGQETQYF. The nucleotides are TGTGCCAGCAGTTATACTAGCGGCCAAGAGACCCAGTACTTC.